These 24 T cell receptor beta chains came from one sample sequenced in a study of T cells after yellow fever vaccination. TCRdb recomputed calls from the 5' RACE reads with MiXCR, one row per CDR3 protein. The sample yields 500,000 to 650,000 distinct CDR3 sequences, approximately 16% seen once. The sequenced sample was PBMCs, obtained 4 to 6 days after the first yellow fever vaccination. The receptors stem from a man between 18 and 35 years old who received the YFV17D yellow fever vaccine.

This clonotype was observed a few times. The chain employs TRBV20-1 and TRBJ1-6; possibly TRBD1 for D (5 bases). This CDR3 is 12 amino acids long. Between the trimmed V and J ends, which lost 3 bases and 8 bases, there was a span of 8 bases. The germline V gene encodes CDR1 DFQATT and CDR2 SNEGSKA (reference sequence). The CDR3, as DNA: TGCAGTGCTAGCGACAGCTATTCACCCCTCCACTTT. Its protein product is CSASDSYSPLHF.

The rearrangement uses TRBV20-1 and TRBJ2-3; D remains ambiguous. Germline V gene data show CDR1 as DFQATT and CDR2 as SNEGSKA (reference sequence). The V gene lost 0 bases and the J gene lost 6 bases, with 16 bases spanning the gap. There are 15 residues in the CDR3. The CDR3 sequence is CSARDRLSPPDTQYF. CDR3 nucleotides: TGCAGTGCTAGAGATCGGCTTTCTCCCCCGGATACGCAGTATTTT.

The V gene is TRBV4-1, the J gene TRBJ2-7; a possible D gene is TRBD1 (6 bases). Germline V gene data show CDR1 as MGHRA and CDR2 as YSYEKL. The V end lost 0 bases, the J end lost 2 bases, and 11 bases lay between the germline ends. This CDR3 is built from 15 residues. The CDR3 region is CASSQEGAGPYEQYF. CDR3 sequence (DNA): TGCGCCAGCAGCCAAGAGGGGGCAGGGCCCTACGAGCAGTACTTC.

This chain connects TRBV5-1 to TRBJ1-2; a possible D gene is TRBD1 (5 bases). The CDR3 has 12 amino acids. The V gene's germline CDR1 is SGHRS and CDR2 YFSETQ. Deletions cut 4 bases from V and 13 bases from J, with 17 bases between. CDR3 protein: CASSAGTEKGTF. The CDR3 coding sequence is TGCGCCAGCAGCGCTGGGACGGAGAAGGGCACCTTC.

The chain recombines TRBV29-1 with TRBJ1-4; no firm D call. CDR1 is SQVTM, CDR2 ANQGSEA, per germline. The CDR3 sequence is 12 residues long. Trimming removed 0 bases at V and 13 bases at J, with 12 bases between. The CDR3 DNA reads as TGCAGCGTTGAAGACCCTCGGGAGACACTGTTTTTT. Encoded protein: CSVEDPRETLFF.

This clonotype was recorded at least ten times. CDR3 protein: CASSSHGGTYNEQFF. The CDR3 DNA follows: TGCGCCAGCAGCTCCCACGGGGGGACCTACAATGAGCAGTTCTTC. The genes are TRBV5-1 and TRBJ2-1, with 7 bases aligning to TRBD2. There are 15 residues in the CDR3. The germline V gene encodes CDR1 SGHRS and CDR2 YFSETQ. Losses at the gene ends were 3 bases for V and 2 bases for J; bases not matched to a gene: 5.

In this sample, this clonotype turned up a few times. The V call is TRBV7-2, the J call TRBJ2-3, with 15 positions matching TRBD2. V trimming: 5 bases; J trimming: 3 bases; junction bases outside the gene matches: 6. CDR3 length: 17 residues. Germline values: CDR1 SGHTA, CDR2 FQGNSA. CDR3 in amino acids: CASSLRTSGGGTDTQYF. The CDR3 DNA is TGTGCCAGCAGCCTACGGACTAGCGGGGGGGGGACAGATACGCAGTATTTT.

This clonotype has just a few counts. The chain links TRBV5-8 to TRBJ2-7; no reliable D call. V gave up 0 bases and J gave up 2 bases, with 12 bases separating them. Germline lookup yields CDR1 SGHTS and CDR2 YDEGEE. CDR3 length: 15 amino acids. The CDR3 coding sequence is TGTGCCAGCAGCTTGGGTACTTTTGGCACCTACGAGCAGTACGTC. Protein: CASSLGTFGTYEQYV.

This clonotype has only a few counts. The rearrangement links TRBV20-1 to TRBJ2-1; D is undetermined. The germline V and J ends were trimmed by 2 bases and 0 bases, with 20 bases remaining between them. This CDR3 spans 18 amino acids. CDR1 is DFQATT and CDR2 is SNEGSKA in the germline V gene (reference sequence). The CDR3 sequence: CSARSRYLSLSSYNEQFF. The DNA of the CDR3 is TGCAGTGCTAGATCCCGTTACTTATCCTTGAGCTCCTACAATGAGCAGTTCTTC.

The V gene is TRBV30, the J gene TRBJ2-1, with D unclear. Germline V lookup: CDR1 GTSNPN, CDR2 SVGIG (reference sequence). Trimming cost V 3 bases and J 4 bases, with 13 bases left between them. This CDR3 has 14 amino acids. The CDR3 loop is CAWSSDWEYNEQFF. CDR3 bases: TGTGCCTGGAGCTCTGACTGGGAATACAATGAGCAGTTCTTC.

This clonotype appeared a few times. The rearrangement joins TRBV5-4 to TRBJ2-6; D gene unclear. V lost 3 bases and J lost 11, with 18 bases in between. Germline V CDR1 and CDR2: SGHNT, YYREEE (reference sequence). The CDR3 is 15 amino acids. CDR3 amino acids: CASSSGASTVDVLTF. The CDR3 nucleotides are TGTGCCAGCAGCTCGGGTGCCTCAACCGTGGACGTCCTGACTTTC.

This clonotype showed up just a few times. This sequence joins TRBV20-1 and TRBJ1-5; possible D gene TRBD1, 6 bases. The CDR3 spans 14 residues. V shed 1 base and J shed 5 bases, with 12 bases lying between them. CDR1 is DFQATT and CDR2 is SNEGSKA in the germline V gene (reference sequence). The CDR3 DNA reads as TGCAGTGCTAGAGTACAGGGCGAGGATCAGCCCCAGCATTTT. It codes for CSARVQGEDQPQHF.

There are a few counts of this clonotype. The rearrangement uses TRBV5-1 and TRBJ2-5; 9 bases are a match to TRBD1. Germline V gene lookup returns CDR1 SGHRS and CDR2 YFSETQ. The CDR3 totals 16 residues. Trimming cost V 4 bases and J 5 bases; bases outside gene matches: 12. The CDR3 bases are TGCGCCAGCAGCGCAACCGGGACAGGGATGGAGGAGACCCAGTACTTC. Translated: CASSATGTGMEETQYF. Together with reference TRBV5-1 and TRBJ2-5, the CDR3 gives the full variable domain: KAGVTQTPRYLIKTRGQQVTLSCSPISGHRSVSWYQQTPGQGLQFLFEYFSETQRNKGNFPGRFSGRQFSNSRSEMNVSTLELGDSALYLCASSATGTGMEETQYFGPGTRLLVL.

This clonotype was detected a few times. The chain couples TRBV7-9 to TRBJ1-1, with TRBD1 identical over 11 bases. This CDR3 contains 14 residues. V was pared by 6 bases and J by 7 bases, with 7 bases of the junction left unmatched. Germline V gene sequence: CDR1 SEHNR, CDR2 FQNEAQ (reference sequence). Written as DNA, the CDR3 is TGTGCCAGCAGACGCAGGGGACAGGGGGTTGAAGCTTTCTTT. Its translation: CASRRRGQGVEAFF.

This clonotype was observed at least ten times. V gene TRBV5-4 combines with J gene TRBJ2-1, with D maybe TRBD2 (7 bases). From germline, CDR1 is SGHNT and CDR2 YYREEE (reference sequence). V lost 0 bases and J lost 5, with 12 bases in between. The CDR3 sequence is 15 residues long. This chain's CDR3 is CASSLAGGGHNEQFF. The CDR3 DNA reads TGTGCCAGCAGCTTGGCTGGCGGGGGCCACAATGAGCAGTTCTTC. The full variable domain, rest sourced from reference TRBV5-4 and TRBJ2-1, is ETGVTQSPTHLIKTRGQQVTLRCSSQSGHNTVSWYQQALGQGPQFIFQYYREEENGRGNFPPRFSGLQFPNYSSELNVNALELDDSALYLCASSLAGGGHNEQFFGPGTRLTVL.

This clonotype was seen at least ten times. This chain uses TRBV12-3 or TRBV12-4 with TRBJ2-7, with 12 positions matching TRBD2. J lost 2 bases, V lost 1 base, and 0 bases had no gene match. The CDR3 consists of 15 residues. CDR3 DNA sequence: TGTGCCAGCAGTTTAGGGACTAGCGGGGCCTACGAGCAGTACTTC. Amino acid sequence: CASSLGTSGAYEQYF.

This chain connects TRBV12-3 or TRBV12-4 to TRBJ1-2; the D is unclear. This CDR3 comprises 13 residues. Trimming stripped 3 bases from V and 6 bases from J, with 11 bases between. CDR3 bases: TGTGCCAGCAGTTTGGCGCAGTTTAATGGCTACACCTTC. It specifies CASSLAQFNGYTF.

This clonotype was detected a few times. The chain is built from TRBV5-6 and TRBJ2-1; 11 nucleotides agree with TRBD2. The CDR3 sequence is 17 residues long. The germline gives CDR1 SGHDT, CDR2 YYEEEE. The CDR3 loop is CASMGLAGGTAYNEQFF. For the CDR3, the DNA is TGTGCTTCAATGGGGCTAGCGGGGGGAACAGCCTACAATGAGCAGTTCTTC.

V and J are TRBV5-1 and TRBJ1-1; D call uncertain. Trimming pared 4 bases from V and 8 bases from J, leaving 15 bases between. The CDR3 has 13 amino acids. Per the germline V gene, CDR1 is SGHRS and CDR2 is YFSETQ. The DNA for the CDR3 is TGCGCCAGCAGCCCCGGCCCGGGCCAAGAAGCTTTCTTT. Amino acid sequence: CASSPGPGQEAFF.

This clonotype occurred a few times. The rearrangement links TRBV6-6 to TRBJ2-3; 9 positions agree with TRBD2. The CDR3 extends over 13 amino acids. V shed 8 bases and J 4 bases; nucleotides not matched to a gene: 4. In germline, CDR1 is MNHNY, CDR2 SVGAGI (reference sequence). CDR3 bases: TGTGCCAGCGGCAGCGGGGGGCCAGATACGCAGTATTTT. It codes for CASGSGGPDTQYF.

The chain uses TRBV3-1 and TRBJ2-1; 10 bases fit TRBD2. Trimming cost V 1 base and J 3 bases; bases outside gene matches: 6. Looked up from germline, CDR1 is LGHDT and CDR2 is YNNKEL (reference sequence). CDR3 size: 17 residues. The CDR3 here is CASSQGLAGDLYNEQFF. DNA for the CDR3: TGTGCCAGCAGCCAAGGGCTAGCGGGGGACCTCTACAATGAGCAGTTCTTC.

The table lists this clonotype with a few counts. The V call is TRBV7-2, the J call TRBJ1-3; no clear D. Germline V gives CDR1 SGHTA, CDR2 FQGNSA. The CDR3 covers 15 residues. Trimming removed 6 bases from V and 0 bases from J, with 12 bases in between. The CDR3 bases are TGTGCCAGCAGTTTTCACACGGGCTCTGGAAACACCATATATTTT. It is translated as CASSFHTGSGNTIYF.

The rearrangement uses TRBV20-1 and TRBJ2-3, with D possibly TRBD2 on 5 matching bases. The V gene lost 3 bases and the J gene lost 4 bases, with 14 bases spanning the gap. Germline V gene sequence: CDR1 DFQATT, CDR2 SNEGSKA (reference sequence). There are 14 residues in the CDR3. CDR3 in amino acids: CSASWGDGADTQYF. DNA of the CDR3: TGCAGTGCTAGTTGGGGAGATGGGGCAGATACGCAGTATTTT.

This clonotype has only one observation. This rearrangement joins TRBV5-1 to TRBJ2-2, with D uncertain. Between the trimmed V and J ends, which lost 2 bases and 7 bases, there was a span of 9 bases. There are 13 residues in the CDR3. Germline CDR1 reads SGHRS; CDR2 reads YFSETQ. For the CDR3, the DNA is TGCGCCAGCAGCTTTTCCGGGCACGGGGAGCTGTTTTTT. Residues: CASSFSGHGELFF.